The T cell receptor beta chain under discussion was sequenced for a study of blood T cell repertoires in COVID-19. Overall study context: T cells, B-cell-depleted T cells, or PBMCs provided the cDNA or gDNA that served as material.

As originally analysed: By means of reference gene primer amplification, nucleated cell counts were estimated. The assay was immunoSEQ multiplex PCR, and TCRdb's table has in-frame clones only and misses some. That table supplies the V and J calls and clone size; D and trimming were determined from the DNA. In the table there are 200,000 to 250,000 clones, nearly 90% of which are singletons. A case of COVID-19 had been met by exposed participants within 2 weeks before study entry. Germline trimming cut 5 bases from V and 4 bases from J; bases unmatched to any gene: 5. The germline CDR1 and CDR2 sequences are SEHNR and FQNEAQ (reference sequence). CDR3 length equals 14 residues.

The sample comprised PBMCs or T cells enriched from blood (not recorded which). The source is a man in his thirties or forties who had been exposed to COVID-19. This chain joins TRBV7-9 and TRBJ1-2, with 9 bases that match TRBD1. The CDR3 nucleotides are TGTGCCAGCAGCCAACAGGGGGCAGGCTATGGCTACACCTTC. Translating gives CASSQQGAGYGYTF.